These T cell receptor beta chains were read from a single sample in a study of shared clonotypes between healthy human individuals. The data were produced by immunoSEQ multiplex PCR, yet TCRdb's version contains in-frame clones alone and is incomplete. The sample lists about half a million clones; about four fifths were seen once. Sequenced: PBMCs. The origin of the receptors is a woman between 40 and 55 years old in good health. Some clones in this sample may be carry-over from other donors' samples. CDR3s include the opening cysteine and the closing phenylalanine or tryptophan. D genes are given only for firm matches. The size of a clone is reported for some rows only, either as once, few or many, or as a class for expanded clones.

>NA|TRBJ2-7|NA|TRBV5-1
CASSLDSRTYEQYF
TGCGCCAGCAGCTTGGACTCCAGGACCTACGAGCAGTACTTC
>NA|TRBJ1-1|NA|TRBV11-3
CASSLGGQTEAFF
TGTGCCAGCAGCTTAGGGGGGCAGACTGAAGCTTTCTTT
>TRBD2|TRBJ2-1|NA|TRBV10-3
CAISPTSGSSYNEQFF
TGTGCCATCAGCCCGACTAGCGGGAGCTCCTACAATGAGCAGTTCTTC
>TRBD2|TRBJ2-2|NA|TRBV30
CAWGGLSTGELFF
TGTGCCTGGGGGGGACTATCCACCGGGGAGCTGTTTTTT
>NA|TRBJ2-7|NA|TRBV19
CASSMEQAAADEQYF
TGTGCCAGTAGTATGGAACAGGCCGCTGCTGACGAGCAGTACTTC
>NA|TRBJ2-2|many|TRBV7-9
CASSLYGLRNTGELFF
TGTGCCAGCAGCTTATACGGACTACGGAACACCGGGGAGCTGTTTTTT
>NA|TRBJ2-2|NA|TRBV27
CASSTPTIGGNTGELFF
TGTGCCAGCAGTACCCCCACGATCGGGGGAAACACCGGGGAGCTGTTTTTT
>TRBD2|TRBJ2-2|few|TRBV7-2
CASSLGLAGLTTGELFF
TGTGCCAGCAGCTTAGGACTAGCGGGTTTGACCACCGGGGAGCTGTTTTTT
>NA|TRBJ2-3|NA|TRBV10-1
CASRGGGTDTQYF
TGCGCCAGCAGAGGAGGGGGCACAGATACGCAGTATTTT
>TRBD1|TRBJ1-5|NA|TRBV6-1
CASSVIESGGQPQHF
TGTGCCAGCAGTGTAATAGAGTCAGGGGGGCAGCCCCAGCATTTT
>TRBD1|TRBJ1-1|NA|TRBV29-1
CSVDEGAGTEAFF
TGCAGCGTTGATGAGGGGGCGGGGACTGAAGCTTTCTTT
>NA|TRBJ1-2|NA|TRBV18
CASSPARGPLGYGYTF
TGTGCCAGCTCACCAGCCAGGGGCCCACTAGGCTATGGCTACACCTTC
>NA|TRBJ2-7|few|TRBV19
CASSIGYEQYF
TGTGCCAGTAGTATAGGCTACGAGCAGTACTTC
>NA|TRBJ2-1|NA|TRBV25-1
CASSLGSVGNEQFF
TGTGCCAGCAGTTTAGGCAGCGTGGGCAATGAGCAGTTCTTC
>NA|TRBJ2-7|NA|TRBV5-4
CASSPGSGVGYEQYF
TGTGCCAGCAGCCCAGGATCGGGGGTCGGTTACGAGCAGTACTTC
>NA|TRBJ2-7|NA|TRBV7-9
CASSPNRTFYEQYF
TGTGCCAGCAGCCCCAACCGGACTTTTTACGAGCAGTACTTC
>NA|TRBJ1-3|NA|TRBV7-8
CASSEKGRLGTIYF
TGTGCCAGCAGCGAAAAGGGGCGACTCGGCACCATATATTTT
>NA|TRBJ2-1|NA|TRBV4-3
CASSQDRSYNEQFF
TGCGCCAGCAGCCAAGATAGGAGCTACAATGAGCAGTTCTTC
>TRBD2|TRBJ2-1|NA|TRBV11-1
CASSISGRAPNNEQFF
TGTGCCAGCAGCATTAGCGGGAGGGCCCCTAACAATGAGCAGTTCTTC
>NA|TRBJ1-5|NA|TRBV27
CASSSNQGSNQPQHF
TGTGCCAGCAGTTCCAATCAGGGTAGCAATCAGCCCCAGCATTTT
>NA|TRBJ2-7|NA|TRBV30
CAWTDPSYEQYF
TGTGCCTGGACAGACCCCTCCTACGAGCAGTACTTC
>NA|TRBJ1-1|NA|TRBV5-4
CASSPEGGNTEAFF
TGTGCCAGCAGCCCCGAGGGAGGGAACACTGAAGCTTTCTTT
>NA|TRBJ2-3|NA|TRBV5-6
CASNKKLQSDTQYF
TGTGCCAGCAACAAGAAGCTTCAATCAGATACGCAGTATTTT
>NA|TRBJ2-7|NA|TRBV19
CASRRLQRSYEQYF
TGTGCCAGTAGAAGGTTGCAGAGGTCCTACGAGCAGTACTTC
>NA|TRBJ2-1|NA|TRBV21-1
CASSKADSLYNEQFF
TGTGCCAGCAGTAAAGCTGACAGCCTTTACAATGAGCAGTTCTTC
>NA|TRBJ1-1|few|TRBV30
CAWIFGVPGWTEAFF
TGTGCCTGGATTTTCGGGGTCCCCGGATGGACTGAAGCTTTCTTT
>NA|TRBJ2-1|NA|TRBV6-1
CASSEGRGLYNEQFF
TGTGCCAGCAGTGAAGGTCGGGGGTTGTACAATGAGCAGTTCTTC